The clone carrying this T cell receptor (beta chain) counts as medium-sized. Its matching antigen is unknown. The repertoire came from unfractionated whole blood and reflected all unsorted peripheral T cells. Trimming removed 3 bases from V and 10 bases from J; junction bases left unmatched: 7. Germline CDR1 reads LGHNA; CDR2 reads YNFKEQ. The CDR3 is 15 residues long. Alpha and beta constant-region primers primed reverse transcription of around 500 ng RNA. Using multiplexing indices, alpha and beta chain libraries were generated apart by chain-specific third strand synthesis. TCRdb re-derived calls from the 5' RACE reads in MiXCR, one entry per CDR3 protein. The data hold fewer than 4,500 distinct CDR3 sequences, with 7.5% to 9% observed a single time. These data come from a study of HIV-infected patients and healthy controls. Whole-study results and caveats: In healthy controls, MAIT alpha CDR3s were common; in HIV+ repertoires, severely depleted.

This chain connects TRBV4-2 to TRBJ1-6, with 9 nucleotides matching TRBD1. This TCR was recovered from an adult with HIV infection. Source: blood, taken before antiretroviral therapy. CDR3 protein: CASSQDRGGGSPLHF. The CDR3 nucleotides are TGTGCCAGCAGCCAGGACAGGGGAGGAGGCTCACCCCTCCACTTT.